The 21 T cell receptor beta chains given below trace back to one sample, sequenced in a study of blood T cell repertoires in COVID-19. TCRdb's table, derived via immunoSEQ multiplex PCR, lists solely in-frame clones and lacks some. The repertoire holds about 670,000 clones, with over 80% as singletons. The sample was peripheral blood. The receptors here all came from a woman under 30 with acute or convalescent COVID-19.

This chain joins TRBV7-8 and TRBJ1-5, with TRBD1 matching over 7 bases. In germline, CDR1 is SGHVS, CDR2 FQNEAQ. The CDR3 spans 16 residues. The junction had 7 bases not matched to a gene; V was cut back by 3 bases and J by 2 bases. CDR3 loop: CASSFGTAKGNQPQHF. The CDR3 coding sequence is TGTGCCAGCAGCTTCGGGACAGCTAAGGGCAATCAGCCCCAGCATTTT.

V usage is TRBV5-5 and J usage is TRBJ2-1, with D possibly being TRBD1 (6 bases). Germline CDR1 and CDR2: SGHKS and YYEKEE (reference sequence). Trimming left V 4 bases short and J 9 bases short, with 17 bases between. The CDR3 has 14 residues. CDR3 DNA sequence: TGTGCCAGCAGCACCTCCGGGACACGTTCTGAGCAGTTCTTC. This codes for CASSTSGTRSEQFF.

The rearrangement joins TRBV7-2 to TRBJ2-1, with D unresolved. Trimming removed 4 bases at V and 9 bases at J, with 10 bases between. The CDR3 is 12 amino acids. Germline V gives CDR1 SGHTA, CDR2 FQGNSA. CDR3 in amino acids: CASSSTVLEQFF. As DNA, the CDR3 is TGTGCCAGCAGCTCTACGGTTCTTGAGCAGTTCTTC. The variable domain in full, completed from reference TRBV7-2 and TRBJ2-1, reads GAGVSQSPSNKVTEKGKDVELRCDPISGHTALYWYRQSLGQGLEFLIYFQGNSAPDKSGLPSDRFSAERTGGSVSTLTIQRTQQEDSAVYLCASSSTVLEQFFGPGTRLTVL.

This chain joins TRBV15 and TRBJ1-6, with D uncertain. V was pared by 0 bases and J by 11 bases, with 17 bases between. This CDR3 has 16 residues. CDR1 and CDR2 (germline): LNHNV, YYDKDF (reference sequence). This chain's CDR3 is CATSRERARMGTPLHF. The DNA for the CDR3 is TGTGCCACCAGCAGAGAGAGGGCCAGGATGGGGACACCCCTCCACTTT.

The V and J genes are TRBV4-1 and TRBJ1-3; D gene unclear. This CDR3 has 14 residues. Trimming shortened V by 2 bases and J by 0 bases, and 5 bases separated the two germline ends. The germline V gene encodes CDR1 MGHRA and CDR2 YSYEKL. The CDR3 reads CASSQMSSGNTIYF. CDR3 in DNA: TGCGCCAGCAGCCAAATGAGCTCTGGAAACACCATATATTTT.

This sequence joins TRBV19 and TRBJ2-7, with 8 nucleotides matching TRBD2. With V trimmed by 6 bases and J by 7 bases, 11 bases remained unmatched. CDR3 length: 14 residues. The germline V gene encodes CDR1 LNHDA and CDR2 SQIVND (reference sequence). The DNA for the CDR3 is TGTGCCAGTAGCCCCACGGGGGGGAGTGAGGAGCAGTACTTC. This gives the protein CASSPTGGSEEQYF.

About this clone itself: At the DNA level, this CDR3 is encoded by other sequences in the same sample as well. This rearrangement joins TRBV5-1 to TRBJ1-2, with D tentatively TRBD1 (6 bases). With 0 bases removed from V and 4 bases from J, the gap between germline ends came to 7 bases. Germline CDR1 is SGHRS and CDR2 is YFSETQ. CDR3 size: 13 residues. As DNA, the CDR3 is TGCGCCAGCAGCTTGGACAGGGCCTATGGCTACACCTTC. Translating it yields CASSLDRAYGYTF. The full variable domain, its missing parts supplied by reference TRBV5-1 and TRBJ1-2, is KAGVTQTPRYLIKTRGQQVTLSCSPISGHRSVSWYQQTPGQGLQFLFEYFSETQRNKGNFPGRFSGRQFSNSRSEMNVSTLELGDSALYLCASSLDRAYGYTFGSGTRLTVV.

This chain uses TRBV19 with TRBJ1-2, with 8 bases aligning to TRBD1. J lost 6 bases, V lost 10 bases, and 10 bases had no gene match. In germline, CDR1 is LNHDA, CDR2 SQIVND (reference sequence). The CDR3 runs to 13 residues. The CDR3 sequence is CATDSTGDDGYTF. The CDR3 DNA sequence: TGTGCCACGGATTCGACAGGGGACGATGGCTACACCTTC.

The V and J genes are TRBV4-1 and TRBJ2-1; no reliable D call. Trimming cost V 3 bases and J 4 bases, with 7 bases left between them. CDR3 length: 13 amino acids. Germline values: CDR1 MGHRA, CDR2 YSYEKL. This CDR3 reads CASSQVDYNEQFF. In DNA, the CDR3 is TGCGCCAGCAGCCAGGTAGATTACAATGAGCAGTTCTTC.

This clone was recorded a few times. The rearrangement joins TRBV4-1 to TRBJ2-2, with 8 positions matching TRBD2. V was pared by 8 bases and J by 6 bases, with 14 bases of the junction left unmatched. Germline lookup yields CDR1 MGHRA and CDR2 YSYEKL. The CDR3 has 16 residues. The CDR3 protein is CASLQSVVAGPGELFF. CDR3 coding DNA: TGCGCCAGCCTCCAGAGTGTTGTAGCGGGGCCCGGGGAGCTGTTTTTT.

J is TRBJ1-6 and V is TRBV9; 8 nucleotides match TRBD1. Trimming removed 4 bases from V and 10 bases from J; junction bases left unmatched: 10. CDR3 length equals 15 residues. Germline V gives CDR1 SGDLS, CDR2 YYNGEE. The DNA for the CDR3 is TGTGCCAGCAGCCCGCGGACAGGGTATCGGTCACCCCTCCACTTT. It specifies CASSPRTGYRSPLHF.

The chain couples TRBV24-1 to TRBJ1-2; TRBD1 matches 8 bases. Unmatched junction bases numbered 6, after V lost 2 bases and J lost 5 bases. CDR1 and CDR2 (germline): KGHDR, SFDVKD. This CDR3 contains 15 residues. DNA of the CDR3: TGTGCCACCAGTGATTCGGCAGGGGGCGATTATGGCTACACCTTC. This codes for CATSDSAGGDYGYTF.

The V call is TRBV5-4, the J call TRBJ2-3; 10 positions match TRBD2. With 3 bases clipped from V and 6 bases from J, the junction kept 10 bases outside the gene matches. CDR3 size: 16 residues. CDR1 is SGHNT, CDR2 YYREEE, per germline (reference sequence). CDR3 sequence reads: CASSSSRSGGADTQYF. The CDR3 bases are TGTGCCAGCAGCTCCTCTCGAAGCGGGGGGGCCGATACGCAGTATTTT.

This chain connects TRBV4-3 to TRBJ1-4; weak D call: TRBD1 (6 bases). This CDR3 is built from 18 residues. Trimming removed 0 bases from V and 3 bases from J, with 17 bases in between. Germline CDR1 LGHNA, CDR2 YSLEER. The CDR3 coding sequence is TGCGCCAGCAGCCAAGATAATAGACTGGGGGCGGCTAATGAAAAACTGTTTTTT. It yields the protein CASSQDNRLGAANEKLFF.

V and J are TRBV5-6 and TRBJ2-7; TRBD1 agrees at 10 bases. The CDR3 sequence is 15 residues long. Per the germline V gene, CDR1 is SGHDT and CDR2 is YYEEEE. V dropped 2 bases and J dropped 4; count of bases not matched to a gene: 6. As DNA, the CDR3 is TGTGCCAGCAGCTTAGGGACAGGGGTCTTTTACGAGCAGTACTTC. Amino acid sequence: CASSLGTGVFYEQYF.

The chain links TRBV7-2 to TRBJ2-7; TRBD1 agrees at 9 bases. The CDR3 has 15 amino acids. Germline V gene sequence: CDR1 SGHTA, CDR2 FQGNSA. J lost 1 base, V lost 1 base, and 2 bases had no gene match. The chain's CDR3 is CASSLVGQGSYEQYF. The CDR3 nucleotides are TGTGCCAGCAGCTTAGTGGGACAGGGATCCTACGAGCAGTACTTC.

This clone was found a few times. The chain recombines TRBV6-6 with TRBJ1-5, with a possible D match to TRBD1 (5 bases). With 6 bases removed from V and 0 bases from J, the gap between germline ends came to 15 bases. Germline V gives CDR1 MNHNY, CDR2 SVGAGI (reference sequence). This CDR3 region has 16 residues. CDR3 protein: CASREGTLYSNQPQHF. Here the CDR3 DNA reads TGTGCCAGCAGGGAGGGGACCCTCTATAGCAATCAGCCCCAGCATTTT.

The chain uses TRBV15 and TRBJ2-7; weak D call: TRBD2 (7 bases). This CDR3 is built from 15 residues. V dropped 0 bases and J dropped 1 base, with 10 bases sitting between them. The germline gives CDR1 LNHNV, CDR2 YYDKDF (reference sequence). The DNA for the CDR3 is TGTGCCACCAGCAGAGAAGGGGGGGAATCCTACGAGCAGTACTTC. As protein: CATSREGGESYEQYF.

The sample holds one count of this clone. The chain employs TRBV5-1 and TRBJ1-1; 7 bases line up with TRBD1. Germline CDR1 is SGHRS and CDR2 is YFSETQ. The CDR3 loop spans 14 amino acids. V lost 4 bases and J lost 4; bases outside the gene matches: 7. The CDR3 DNA reads as TGCGCCAGCAGCATCCAGGGGGAGAGCACTGAAGCTTTCTTT. It specifies CASSIQGESTEAFF.

The chain has TRBV5-5 and TRBJ2-5; the D is unclear. V was trimmed by 6 bases and J by 2 bases, leaving 11 bases between them. This CDR3 comprises 13 residues. The germline V gene encodes CDR1 SGHKS and CDR2 YYEKEE (reference sequence). The CDR3 coding sequence is TGTGCCAGCACCCTGGGCAGACAAGAGACCCAGTACTTC. It encodes CASTLGRQETQYF.

The chain joins TRBV7-2 to TRBJ2-7; D is perhaps TRBD2 (5 bases). V dropped 5 bases and J dropped 3 bases, with 11 bases sitting between them. This CDR3 has 13 residues. Per the germline V gene, CDR1 is SGHTA and CDR2 is FQGNSA. CDR3 sequence (DNA): TGTGCCAGCAGCGCGGGTCAGCTCTACGAGCAGTACTTC. Translated, it gives CASSAGQLYEQYF.